The clone carrying this T cell receptor beta chain was detected only a few times. Original handling: Scientists estimated how many nucleated cells there were by amplifying reference gene primers. The method was immunoSEQ multiplex PCR; TCRdb's version includes in-frame clones alone and lacks a portion of them. From that table come the V and J calls and clone size; the DNA was used to work out D and trimming. The sample records some 54,000 clones, about 90% being singletons. This specimen comes from a study of blood T cell repertoires in COVID-19. Germline loops: CDR1 MNHEY, CDR2 SMNVEV (reference sequence). Deletions cut 2 bases from V and 4 bases from J, with 8 bases between. The CDR3 runs 14 residues.

The sequence derives from a man in his sixties with acute or convalescent COVID-19. J is TRBJ2-2 and V is TRBV27; TRBD1 might be the D (5 bases). Sequenced sample: peripheral blood. In DNA form, the CDR3 reads TGTGCCAGCAGTTTAGGGGCAGCCACCGGGGAGCTGTTTTTT. Translated: CASSLGAATGELFF.